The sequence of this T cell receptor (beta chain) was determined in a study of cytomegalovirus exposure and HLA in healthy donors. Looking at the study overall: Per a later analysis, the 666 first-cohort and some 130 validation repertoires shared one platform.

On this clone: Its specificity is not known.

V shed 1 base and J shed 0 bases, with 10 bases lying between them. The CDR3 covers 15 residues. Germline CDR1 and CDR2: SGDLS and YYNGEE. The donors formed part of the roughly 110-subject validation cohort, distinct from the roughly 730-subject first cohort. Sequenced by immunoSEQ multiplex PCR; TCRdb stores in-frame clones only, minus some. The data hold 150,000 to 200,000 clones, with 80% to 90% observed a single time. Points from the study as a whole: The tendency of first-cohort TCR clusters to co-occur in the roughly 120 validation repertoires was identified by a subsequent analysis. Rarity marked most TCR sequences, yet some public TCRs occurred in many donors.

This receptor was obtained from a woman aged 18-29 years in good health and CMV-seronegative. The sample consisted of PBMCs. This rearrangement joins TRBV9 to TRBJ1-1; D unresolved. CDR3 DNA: TGTGCCAGCAGCGTACTGAACAGCCTGAACACTGAAGCTTTCTTT. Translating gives CASSVLNSLNTEAFF.